This T cell receptor beta chain is from a study of blood T cell repertoires in COVID-19. Study background: The United States, Italy and Spain supplied acute and convalescent COVID-19 samples.

Trimming removed 7 bases at V and 0 bases at J, with 20 bases between. Germline V gene sequence: CDR1 SGHDT, CDR2 YYEEEE. This CDR3 is 18 amino acids long. The assay was immunoSEQ multiplex PCR, and TCRdb's table has in-frame clones only and misses some. The profile covers roughly 190,000 clones, with less than 90% appearing a single time and approximately 1.1% taken by the ten largest. The TCR was taken from a man aged 25 to 40 with acute or convalescent COVID-19. The sequencing input was peripheral blood. V usage is TRBV5-6 and J usage is TRBJ2-6; a possible D gene is TRBD2 (6 bases). CDR3 coding DNA: TGTGCCAGCTGCCCTCAGGAGGGTAGAATCTCTGGGGCCAACGTCCTGACTTTC. Its protein is CASCPQEGRISGANVLTF.